Below, one TCR beta chain is given with its context. Its specificity is unknown. V shed 0 bases and J shed 5 bases, with 11 bases lying between them. In germline, CDR1 is LNHNV, CDR2 YYDKDF (reference sequence). This CDR3 contains 15 residues. These data originate in a study of PD-L1 blockade in urothelial cancer. Time point described: pretreatment peripheral blood. Study-wide findings and caveats: Durable benefit accompanied greater 3-week expansion of tumor-associated blood clones.

Sequencing was performed with immunoSEQ multiplex PCR; in TCRdb, only in-frame clones are kept and a portion is missing. This table holds around 71,000 clones, about 85% found once. The V call is TRBV15, the J call TRBJ2-1; TRBD2 might be the D (6 bases). Here the sequenced sample was PBMCs, taken around atezolizumab (anti-PD-L1) treatment. The source is a man aged 35-49 years with urothelial cancer. The CDR3 region is CATSRDLAWDNEQFF. DNA of the CDR3: TGTGCCACCAGCAGAGATCTAGCGTGGGACAATGAGCAGTTCTTC.